The rows below give T cell receptor beta chains drawn from one sample of a study of cytomegalovirus exposure and HLA in healthy donors. The repertoire was sequenced with immunoSEQ multiplex PCR; TCRdb's copy has only in-frame clones and lacks some. The sample has about 150,000 clones; around 80% are singletons. The specimen sequenced was PBMCs. All receptors come from a woman aged 35 to 49 in good health and CMV-seronegative. CDR3s include the opening cysteine and the closing phenylalanine or tryptophan. D genes are given only for firm matches. Size is stated for part of the rows, as once, few or many counts, or as a class when the clone is expanded.

d_gene: TRBD1; v_gene: TRBV30; abundance: few; j_gene: TRBJ2-2; CDR3aa: CAWFWGTGVVGELFF; CDR3nt: TGTGCCTGGTTCTGGGGGACAGGGGTTGTCGGGGAGCTGTTTTTT
d_gene: .; v_gene: TRBV2; abundance: once; j_gene: TRBJ2-1; CDR3aa: CASTRGLYNEQFF; CDR3nt: TGTGCCAGCACTAGAGGATTATACAATGAGCAGTTCTTC
d_gene: .; v_gene: TRBV6-4; abundance: .; j_gene: TRBJ1-1; CDR3aa: CASSDSFRGNTEAFF; CDR3nt: TGTGCCAGCAGTGACTCATTCAGGGGGAACACTGAAGCTTTCTTT
d_gene: .; v_gene: TRBV5-1; abundance: .; j_gene: TRBJ1-1; CDR3aa: CASSSGTSWGAFF; CDR3nt: TGCGCCAGCAGCTCCGGGACATCATGGGGAGCTTTCTTT
d_gene: .; v_gene: TRBV5-1; abundance: .; j_gene: TRBJ2-7; CDR3aa: CASSFLTESYEQYF; CDR3nt: TGCGCCAGCAGCTTTTTAACTGAATCCTACGAGCAGTACTTC
d_gene: TRBD1; v_gene: TRBV10-1; abundance: .; j_gene: TRBJ2-1; CDR3aa: CASSESQGEGNEQFF; CDR3nt: TGCGCCAGCAGTGAGAGTCAGGGGGAAGGCAATGAGCAGTTCTTC
d_gene: .; v_gene: TRBV6-1; abundance: .; j_gene: TRBJ1-4; CDR3aa: CASSYLFTNEKLFF; CDR3nt: TGTGCCAGCAGTTATTTGTTTACTAATGAAAAACTGTTTTTT
d_gene: TRBD2; v_gene: TRBV7-9; abundance: few; j_gene: TRBJ2-7; CDR3aa: CASSLRGGSSYEQYF; CDR3nt: TGTGCCAGCAGCTTACGTGGCGGGAGCTCCTACGAGCAGTACTTC
d_gene: .; v_gene: TRBV7-2; abundance: .; j_gene: TRBJ1-2; CDR3aa: CASSPQIGYGYTF; CDR3nt: TGTGCCAGCAGCCCCCAAATCGGCTATGGCTACACCTTC
d_gene: TRBD2; v_gene: TRBV19; abundance: .; j_gene: TRBJ2-1; CDR3aa: CASSRSGGPSYNEQFF; CDR3nt: TGTGCCAGTAGCCGTAGCGGGGGCCCCTCCTACAATGAGCAGTTCTTC
d_gene: TRBD2; v_gene: TRBV27; abundance: .; j_gene: TRBJ2-7; CDR3aa: CASRLALTYEQYF; CDR3nt: TGTGCCAGCAGACTAGCGTTGACCTACGAGCAGTACTTC
d_gene: TRBD1; v_gene: TRBV4-2; abundance: .; j_gene: TRBJ2-7; CDR3aa: CASSQGTGTEPYEQYF; CDR3nt: TGTGCCAGCAGCCAAGGAACCGGGACAGAACCCTACGAGCAGTACTTC
d_gene: TRBD1; v_gene: TRBV11-2; abundance: .; j_gene: TRBJ2-7; CDR3aa: CASSLSGTGLTEQYF; CDR3nt: TGTGCCAGCAGCTTATCGGGGACAGGCCTTACGGAGCAGTACTTC
d_gene: .; v_gene: TRBV27; abundance: .; j_gene: TRBJ2-1; CDR3aa: CASTAGPNEQFF; CDR3nt: TGTGCCAGCACAGCAGGCCCCAATGAGCAGTTCTTC
d_gene: TRBD1; v_gene: TRBV10-3; abundance: .; j_gene: TRBJ1-5; CDR3aa: CAISEDRDPRPQHF; CDR3nt: TGTGCCATCAGTGAAGACAGGGACCCCAGGCCCCAGCATTTT
d_gene: TRBD1; v_gene: TRBV5-6; abundance: .; j_gene: TRBJ2-6; CDR3aa: CASSPTGSGANVLTF; CDR3nt: TGTGCCAGCAGCCCGACAGGGTCCGGGGCCAACGTCCTGACTTTC
d_gene: .; v_gene: TRBV5-4; abundance: .; j_gene: TRBJ1-1; CDR3aa: CASSIQGMDTEAFF; CDR3nt: TGTGCCAGCAGCATTCAGGGTATGGACACTGAAGCTTTCTTT
d_gene: TRBD2; v_gene: TRBV4-2; abundance: .; j_gene: TRBJ2-7; CDR3aa: CASSQRTSGDYEQYF; CDR3nt: TGTGCCAGCAGCCAGCGGACTAGCGGGGACTACGAGCAGTACTTC
d_gene: TRBD2; v_gene: TRBV13; abundance: few; j_gene: TRBJ2-2; CDR3aa: CASSSYRRTSGRAIPGELFF; CDR3nt: TGTGCCAGCAGCTCTTACCGAAGGACTAGCGGGAGGGCTATTCCCGGGGAGCTGTTTTTT
d_gene: .; v_gene: TRBV6-5; abundance: .; j_gene: TRBJ2-5; CDR3aa: CASTLTGTPSGTQYF; CDR3nt: TGTGCCAGCACACTCACCGGGACACCCTCCGGGACCCAGTACTTC
d_gene: .; v_gene: TRBV21-1; abundance: .; j_gene: TRBJ1-6; CDR3aa: CASSKEGTGRIKTNSPLHF; CDR3nt: TGTGCCAGCAGCAAAGAGGGGACAGGGAGAATTAAAACGAATTCACCCCTCCACTTT
d_gene: TRBD1; v_gene: TRBV15; abundance: .; j_gene: TRBJ2-7; CDR3aa: CATSRLGDSHSYEQYF; CDR3nt: TGTGCCACCAGCAGGTTGGGGGACAGCCACTCCTACGAGCAGTACTTC
d_gene: TRBD1; v_gene: TRBV7-9; abundance: .; j_gene: TRBJ1-1; CDR3aa: CSSSAQGQEAFF; CDR3nt: TGTTCCAGCAGCGCACAGGGGCAGGAAGCTTTCTTT
d_gene: TRBD1; v_gene: TRBV5-6; abundance: .; j_gene: TRBJ2-3; CDR3aa: CASSLRSRGHTDTQYF; CDR3nt: TGTGCCAGCAGCCTTAGGTCCAGGGGGCACACAGATACGCAGTATTTT
d_gene: .; v_gene: TRBV6-1; abundance: .; j_gene: TRBJ1-1; CDR3aa: CASSQTSGIEAFF; CDR3nt: TGTGCCAGCAGCCAAACCTCCGGGATAGAAGCTTTCTTT
d_gene: TRBD2; v_gene: TRBV5-5; abundance: few; j_gene: TRBJ2-3; CDR3aa: CASSFLGLAGARWGTDTQYF; CDR3nt: TGTGCCAGCAGCTTTCTGGGACTAGCGGGGGCCCGGTGGGGCACAGATACGCAGTATTTT
d_gene: .; v_gene: TRBV5-1; abundance: .; j_gene: TRBJ1-1; CDR3aa: CASRQGPDTEAFF; CDR3nt: TGCGCCAGCAGACAGGGACCTGACACTGAAGCTTTCTTT
d_gene: .; v_gene: TRBV6-4; abundance: .; j_gene: TRBJ2-1; CDR3aa: CASSPGDSSYNEQFF; CDR3nt: TGTGCCAGCAGTCCAGGGGATAGCTCCTACAATGAGCAGTTCTTC
d_gene: .; v_gene: TRBV19; abundance: .; j_gene: TRBJ1-1; CDR3aa: CASSIGPGNTEAFF; CDR3nt: TGTGCCAGTAGTATCGGTCCCGGGAACACTGAAGCTTTCTTT
d_gene: TRBD1; v_gene: TRBV28; abundance: .; j_gene: TRBJ2-5; CDR3aa: CASSSPGQGQETQYF; CDR3nt: TGTGCCAGCAGTTCCCCGGGACAGGGGCAAGAGACCCAGTACTTC
d_gene: TRBD1; v_gene: TRBV2; abundance: .; j_gene: TRBJ1-5; CDR3aa: CASSTDRVGQPQHF; CDR3nt: TGTGCCAGCAGTACAGACAGGGTAGGACAGCCCCAGCATTTT
d_gene: .; v_gene: TRBV7-6; abundance: .; j_gene: TRBJ2-7; CDR3aa: CASSPGVAAYEQYF; CDR3nt: TGTGCCAGCAGCCCCGGGGTAGCGGCGTACGAGCAGTACTTC
d_gene: .; v_gene: TRBV27; abundance: .; j_gene: TRBJ1-1; CDR3aa: CASSLKGSYTEAFF; CDR3nt: TGTGCCAGCAGTCTTAAGGGGTCTTACACTGAAGCTTTCTTT
d_gene: TRBD2; v_gene: TRBV12-5; abundance: .; j_gene: TRBJ2-3; CDR3aa: CASDLGRAADTQYF; CDR3nt: TGTGCTAGTGACCTAGGGAGGGCGGCAGATACGCAGTATTTT
d_gene: .; v_gene: TRBV6-5; abundance: once; j_gene: TRBJ1-2; CDR3aa: CASSGGTLNYGYTF; CDR3nt: TGTGCCAGCAGTGGGGGGACCCTTAACTATGGCTACACCTTC
d_gene: TRBD1; v_gene: TRBV13; abundance: once; j_gene: TRBJ2-7; CDR3aa: CASSLGTGTGANEQYF; CDR3nt: TGTGCCAGCAGCTTAGGGACCGGGACAGGAGCAAACGAGCAGTACTTC
d_gene: TRBD2; v_gene: TRBV7-9; abundance: .; j_gene: TRBJ2-7; CDR3aa: CASSDGTTHEQYF; CDR3nt: TGTGCCAGCAGCGACGGGACTACTCACGAGCAGTACTTC